Detailed here is one TCR beta chain. Here immunoSEQ multiplex PCR was the method, and the copy in TCRdb shows in-frame clones only, minus some. The sample consists of about 51,000 clones, 88% of them appearing once. The V gene end was trimmed by 0 bases and the J gene end by 1 base; junction bases not matched to a gene: 4. Per germline, CDR1 SGHRS and CDR2 YFSETQ. CDR3 length: 16 amino acids. These data are taken from a study of control samples from healthy donors and cancer patients. The specimen was PBMCs. The sequence was obtained from a man aged 50 or older with head and neck cancer. J is TRBJ2-3 and V is TRBV5-1, with TRBD2 matching over 8 bases. This CDR3 reads CASSLVPAGGTDTQYF. Here the CDR3 DNA reads TGCGCCAGCAGCTTGGTCCCAGCGGGGGGCACAGATACGCAGTATTTT. Complete variable domain (other parts from reference TRBV5-1 and TRBJ2-3): KAGVTQTPRYLIKTRGQQVTLSCSPISGHRSVSWYQQTPGQGLQFLFEYFSETQRNKGNFPGRFSGRQFSNSRSEMNVSTLELGDSALYLCASSLVPAGGTDTQYFGPGTRLTVL.